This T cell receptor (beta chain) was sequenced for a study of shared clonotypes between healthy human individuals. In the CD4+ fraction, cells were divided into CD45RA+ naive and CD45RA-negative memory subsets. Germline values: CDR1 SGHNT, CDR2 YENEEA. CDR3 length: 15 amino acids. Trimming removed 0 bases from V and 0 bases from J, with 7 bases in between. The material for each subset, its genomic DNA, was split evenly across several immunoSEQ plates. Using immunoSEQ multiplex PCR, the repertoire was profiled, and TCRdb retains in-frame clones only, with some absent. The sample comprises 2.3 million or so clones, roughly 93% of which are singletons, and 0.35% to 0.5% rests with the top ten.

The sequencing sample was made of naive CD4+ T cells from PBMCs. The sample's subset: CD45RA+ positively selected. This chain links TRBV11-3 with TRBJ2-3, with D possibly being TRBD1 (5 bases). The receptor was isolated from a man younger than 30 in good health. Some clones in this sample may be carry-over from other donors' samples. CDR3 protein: CASSLETASTDTQYF. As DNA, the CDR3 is TGTGCCAGCAGCTTAGAGACAGCAAGCACAGATACGCAGTATTTT.